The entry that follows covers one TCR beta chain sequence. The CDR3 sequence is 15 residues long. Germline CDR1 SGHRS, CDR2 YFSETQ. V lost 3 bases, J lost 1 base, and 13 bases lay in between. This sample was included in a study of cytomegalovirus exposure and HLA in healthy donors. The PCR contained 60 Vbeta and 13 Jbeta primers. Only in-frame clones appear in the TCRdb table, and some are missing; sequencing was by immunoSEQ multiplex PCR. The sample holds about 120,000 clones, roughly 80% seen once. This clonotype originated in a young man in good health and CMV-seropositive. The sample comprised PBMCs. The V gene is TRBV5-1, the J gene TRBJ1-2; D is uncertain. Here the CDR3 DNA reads TGCGCCAGCAGCTCTGCGGGAGATCTTAACTATGGCTACACCTTC. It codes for CASSSAGDLNYGYTF.